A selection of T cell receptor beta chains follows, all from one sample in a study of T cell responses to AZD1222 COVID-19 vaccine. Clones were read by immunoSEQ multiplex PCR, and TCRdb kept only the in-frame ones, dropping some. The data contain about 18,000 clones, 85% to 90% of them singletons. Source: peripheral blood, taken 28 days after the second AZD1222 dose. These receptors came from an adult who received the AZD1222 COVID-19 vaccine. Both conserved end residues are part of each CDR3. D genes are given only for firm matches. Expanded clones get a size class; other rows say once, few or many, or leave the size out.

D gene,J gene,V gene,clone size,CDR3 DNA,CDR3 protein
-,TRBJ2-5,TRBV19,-,TGTGCCAGTAGTATAGACAGGGGTACCCAGTACTTC,CASSIDRGTQYF
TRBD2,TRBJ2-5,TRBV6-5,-,TGTGCCAGCACCCCGGGACTAGTGGGAGAGACCCAGTACTTC,CASTPGLVGETQYF
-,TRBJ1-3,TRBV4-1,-,TGCGCCAGCAGCCAAGATGAGTTAAGCTCTGGAAACACCATATATTTT,CASSQDELSSGNTIYF
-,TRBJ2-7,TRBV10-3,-,TGTGCCATCAGTGAGTCCGGGGCCTACGAGCAGTACTTC,CAISESGAYEQYF
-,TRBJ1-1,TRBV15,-,TGTGCCACCAGCAGAGATTCAAAATTGAACACTGAAGCTTTCTTT,CATSRDSKLNTEAFF
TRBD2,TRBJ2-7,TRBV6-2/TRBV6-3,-,TGTGCCAGCAGACCTGGGACTAGCGGGAAGTACGAGCAGTACTTC,CASRPGTSGKYEQYF
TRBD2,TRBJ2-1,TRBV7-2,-,TGTGCCAGCAGCCCAGGACTAGCGGAGAACAATGAGCAGTTCTTC,CASSPGLAENNEQFF
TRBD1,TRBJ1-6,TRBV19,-,TGTGCCAGTAGTATCGGGGGACAGGGGAATAATTCACCCCTCCACTTT,CASSIGGQGNNSPLHF
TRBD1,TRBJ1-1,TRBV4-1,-,TGCGCCAGCAGGGGACAGCTCCGGGGCACTGAAGCTTTCTTT,CASRGQLRGTEAFF
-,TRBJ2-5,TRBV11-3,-,TGTGCCAGCAGCCAGAGTCAAGAGACCCAGTACTTC,CASSQSQETQYF
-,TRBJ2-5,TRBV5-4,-,TGTGCCAGCAGCTTGACAGGGAGAATCAGCGAGACCCAGTACTTC,CASSLTGRISETQYF
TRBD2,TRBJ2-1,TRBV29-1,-,TGCAGCGTTGCGGGTAGCGGGGGGTTTCTTCGCAATGAGCAGTTCTTC,CSVAGSGGFLRNEQFF
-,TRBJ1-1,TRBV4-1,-,TGCGCCAGCAGCCCCGGGGGACGGATGAACACTGAAGCTTTCTTT,CASSPGGRMNTEAFF
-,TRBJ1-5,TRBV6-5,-,TGTGCCAGCAGTTACGATCAGGGAACTCAGCCCCAGCATTTT,CASSYDQGTQPQHF
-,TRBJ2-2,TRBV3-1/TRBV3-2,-,TGTGCCAGCAGCTCTGGGAACACCGGGGAGCTGTTTTTT,CASSSGNTGELFF
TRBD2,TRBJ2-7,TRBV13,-,TGTGCCAGCAGCACCCCAGGGACTAGCGGATCCTACGAGCAGTACTTC,CASSTPGTSGSYEQYF
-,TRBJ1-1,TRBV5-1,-,TGCGCCAGCAGCTTGACCGGTAGGAGCACTGAAGCTTTCTTT,CASSLTGRSTEAFF
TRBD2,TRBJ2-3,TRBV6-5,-,TGTGCCAGCAGCCCGGCTAGCGGAGCTACAGATACGCAGTATTTT,CASSPASGATDTQYF
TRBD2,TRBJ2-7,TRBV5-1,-,TGCGCCAGCTCGTTAGCGGGAGTACCCTACGAGCAGTACTTC,CASSLAGVPYEQYF
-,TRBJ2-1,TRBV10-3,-,TGTGCCATCAGTGAGCCCCAAGGACGGGGGGCAAATGAGCAGTTCTTC,CAISEPQGRGANEQFF
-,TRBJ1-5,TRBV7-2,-,TGTGCCAGCAGCTTAGACCGGGGTCAGCCCCAGCATTTT,CASSLDRGQPQHF
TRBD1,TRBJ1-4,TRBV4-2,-,TGTGCCAGCAGCCCCCTGACAGGGGGGGATGAAAAACTGTTTTTT,CASSPLTGGDEKLFF
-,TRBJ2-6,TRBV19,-,TGTGCCGCGTCCTGGGGTCTGGCTGGGGCCAACGTCCTGACTTTC,CAASWGLAGANVLTF
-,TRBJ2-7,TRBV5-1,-,TGCGCCAGCAGCGTGGACAGCCGGGCAATCTACGAGCAGTACTTC,CASSVDSRAIYEQYF
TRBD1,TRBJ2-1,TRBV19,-,TGTGCCAGTAGTATGAGACAGGGTAGGTCCAATGAGCAGTTCTTC,CASSMRQGRSNEQFF
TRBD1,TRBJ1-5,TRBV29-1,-,TGCAGCGTTGTATTTGGGACAGGGTTTCATCAGCCCCAGCATTTT,CSVVFGTGFHQPQHF
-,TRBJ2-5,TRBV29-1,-,TGCAGCGTCGGGGAAGGGGTTGCGGGGCAGACCCAGTACTTC,CSVGEGVAGQTQYF
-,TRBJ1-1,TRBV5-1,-,TGCGCCAGCAGCAGGTCCCCGGGAGCGGACACTGAAGCTTTCTTT,CASSRSPGADTEAFF
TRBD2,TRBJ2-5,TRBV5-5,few,TGTGCCAGCAGCGTGGACCCGGGACTAGGAGGGGAGACCCAGTACTTC,CASSVDPGLGGETQYF
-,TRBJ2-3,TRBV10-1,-,TGCGCCAGCAGTGAGTCCGGGACAGATACGCAGTATTTT,CASSESGTDTQYF
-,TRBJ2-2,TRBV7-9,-,TGTGCCAGCAGAGCACCGGGGCTTTCGGGGAGCACCGGGGAGCTGTTTTTT,CASRAPGLSGSTGELFF
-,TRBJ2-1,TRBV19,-,TGTGCCAGTAGTATAGACAGGGACTCCTACAATGAGCAGTTCTTC,CASSIDRDSYNEQFF
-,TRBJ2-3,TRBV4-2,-,TGTGCCAGCAGCCCGTTCTCGGGGGCGGAAACAGATACGCAGTATTTT,CASSPFSGAETDTQYF
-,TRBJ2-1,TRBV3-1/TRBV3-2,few,TGTGCCAGCAGCCGCTTCAGCTACAATGAGCAGTTCTTC,CASSRFSYNEQFF
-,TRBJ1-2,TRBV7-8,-,TGTGCCAGCAGCTTAGGACAGGTTAACTATGGCTACACCTTC,CASSLGQVNYGYTF
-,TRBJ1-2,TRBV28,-,TGTGCCAGCACCCACGGGCGGGGCGACTATGGCTACACCTTC,CASTHGRGDYGYTF
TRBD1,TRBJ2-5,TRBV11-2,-,TGTGCCAGCAGCTACAATACCGGGACAGGGCAAGAGACCCAGTACTTC,CASSYNTGTGQETQYF
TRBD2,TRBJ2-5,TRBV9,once,TGTGCCAGCAGCACCCGGGGGGGCCAGACCCAGTACTTC,CASSTRGGQTQYF